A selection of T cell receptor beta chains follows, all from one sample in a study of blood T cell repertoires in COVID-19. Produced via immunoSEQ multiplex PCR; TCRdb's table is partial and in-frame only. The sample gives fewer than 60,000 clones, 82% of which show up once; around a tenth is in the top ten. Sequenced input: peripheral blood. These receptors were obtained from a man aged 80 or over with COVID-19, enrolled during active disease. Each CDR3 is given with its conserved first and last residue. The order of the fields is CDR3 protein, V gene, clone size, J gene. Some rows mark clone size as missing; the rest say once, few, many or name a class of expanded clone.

CDR3: CSVDIRLPNTEAFF
V: TRBV29-1
size: NA
J: TRBJ1-1

CDR3: CASSRRGNADTEAFF
V: TRBV6-2/TRBV6-3
size: NA
J: TRBJ1-1

CDR3: CALKQGGETQYF
V: TRBV30
size: NA
J: TRBJ2-5

CDR3: CASSSRTGGNIQYF
V: TRBV27
size: NA
J: TRBJ2-4

CDR3: CASSHSNEQFF
V: TRBV14
size: NA
J: TRBJ2-1

CDR3: CASSFSRTGGNGYTF
V: TRBV27
size: NA
J: TRBJ1-2

CDR3: CASSSGAGGRADTQYF
V: TRBV11-3
size: NA
J: TRBJ2-3

CDR3: CASSSLSDRESPLHF
V: TRBV5-4
size: NA
J: TRBJ1-6

CDR3: CASSPDYNEQFF
V: TRBV5-1
size: once
J: TRBJ2-1

CDR3: CASSSVYRVNTEAFF
V: TRBV7-2
size: few
J: TRBJ1-1

CDR3: CASSRRDSYTEAFF
V: TRBV6-2/TRBV6-3
size: NA
J: TRBJ1-1

CDR3: CASSLAGGQETQYF
V: TRBV11-1
size: NA
J: TRBJ2-5

CDR3: CASSLGTGGGEQYF
V: TRBV6-1
size: once
J: TRBJ2-7

CDR3: CASSQMDSSYTF
V: TRBV5-1
size: NA
J: TRBJ1-2

CDR3: CASSFDSTPNTEAFF
V: TRBV5-4
size: NA
J: TRBJ1-1

CDR3: CASSQGQGSPLHF
V: TRBV5-1
size: few
J: TRBJ1-6

CDR3: CTCGEGNTIYF
V: TRBV29-1
size: NA
J: TRBJ1-3

CDR3: CASSPGGGNQPQHF
V: TRBV18
size: NA
J: TRBJ1-5

CDR3: CASSRTGYEQYF
V: TRBV5-5
size: NA
J: TRBJ2-7

CDR3: CASSGGAGNTIYF
V: TRBV6-6
size: NA
J: TRBJ1-3

CDR3: CASSLDSAGGTYGYTF
V: TRBV11-2
size: NA
J: TRBJ1-2

CDR3: CASSSTGVSYEQYF
V: TRBV6-5
size: NA
J: TRBJ2-7

CDR3: CASSSGQTYTEAFF
V: TRBV7-6
size: once
J: TRBJ1-1

CDR3: CASSLRTGAASPLHF
V: TRBV11-2
size: NA
J: TRBJ1-6

CDR3: CASSSTGGGYTF
V: TRBV6-5
size: few
J: TRBJ1-2